This TCR beta chain is drawn from a study of blood T cell repertoires in COVID-19. Original data processing: Estimates of nucleated cell counts were drawn from the amplification of reference gene primers. Sequencing was performed with immunoSEQ multiplex PCR; in TCRdb, only in-frame clones are kept and a portion is missing. V, J and clone size reflect that table, while D and trimming were determined from the DNA. The table has 200,000 to 250,000 clones, approximately 87% seen once. From germline, CDR1 is MNHEY and CDR2 SVGAGI. Trimming removed 5 bases from V and 7 bases from J; junction bases left unmatched: 9. This CDR3 contains 15 residues. All enrollees were roughly 18 to 89 years old and from about two dozen US areas. Cohort allocation depended upon clinical history that participants reported.

The sequencing input was PBMCs or T cells enriched from blood (not recorded which). The chain carries TRBV6-5 and TRBJ2-2; 8 bases fit TRBD2. The TCR comes from a woman between 50 and 59 years old in a cohort exposed to, infected with or recovered from COVID-19 (not recorded which). The chain's CDR3 is CASSPTGGPNGELFF. The CDR3 region has the DNA TGTGCCAGCAGTCCGACGGGGGGGCCCAACGGGGAGCTGTTTTTT.